Listed below are T cell receptor beta chains from one sample, sequenced in a study of identical twins. MiXCR was run by TCRdb on the 5' RACE reads, yielding one entry per CDR3 protein. The data hold around 510,000 distinct CDR3 sequences, with approximately 14% observed a single time. This sample was also put to use in a study of yellow fever vaccine responses in identical twins.

Sequencing was carried out using CD4+ T cells sorted from blood. The receptors were sampled from a woman between 18 and 29 years old in good health. Each CDR3 is given with its conserved first and last residue. Each record gives: V gene, D gene, J gene, CDR3 protein. D genes are given only for firm matches.

v_call: TRBV28; d_call: .; j_call: TRBJ2-1; cdr3_aa: CASSLLLPTYEQFF
v_call: TRBV3-1; d_call: .; j_call: TRBJ1-5; cdr3_aa: CASSQAGFTQPQHF
v_call: TRBV11-2; d_call: .; j_call: TRBJ2-1; cdr3_aa: CASSPRTKAYNEQFF
v_call: TRBV7-2; d_call: .; j_call: TRBJ2-1; cdr3_aa: CASSLGPASYNEQFF
v_call: TRBV20-1; d_call: .; j_call: TRBJ2-1; cdr3_aa: CSARGGGGYEQFF
v_call: TRBV7-2; d_call: .; j_call: TRBJ2-3; cdr3_aa: CASSRPDSTTQYF
v_call: TRBV7-9; d_call: TRBD1; j_call: TRBJ2-1; cdr3_aa: CASSLGDSLYNEQFF
v_call: TRBV6-2/TRBV6-3; d_call: TRBD1; j_call: TRBJ2-4; cdr3_aa: CASSYSPGQGMELNIQYF
v_call: TRBV3-1; d_call: .; j_call: TRBJ2-5; cdr3_aa: CASSQDTGYQETQYF
v_call: TRBV20-1; d_call: TRBD1; j_call: TRBJ2-7; cdr3_aa: CSARALQGVPPYEQYF
v_call: TRBV20-1; d_call: .; j_call: TRBJ2-5; cdr3_aa: CSADWRQETQYF
v_call: TRBV2; d_call: TRBD1; j_call: TRBJ2-1; cdr3_aa: CASSGGQGGFREQFF
v_call: TRBV20-1; d_call: .; j_call: TRBJ2-1; cdr3_aa: CSVLRLNEQFF
v_call: TRBV5-1; d_call: .; j_call: TRBJ1-1; cdr3_aa: CASSLFPPGRGQGLNTEAFF
v_call: TRBV29-1; d_call: TRBD1; j_call: TRBJ2-3; cdr3_aa: CSVDFRVTGATDTQYF
v_call: TRBV5-1; d_call: .; j_call: TRBJ2-3; cdr3_aa: CASSLKTGTFYDTQYF
v_call: TRBV28; d_call: TRBD1; j_call: TRBJ2-1; cdr3_aa: CASSPMTGRNEQFF